The 10 T cell receptor beta chains listed next were all sequenced from one sample in a study of memory CD4+ T cells and cytomegalovirus serostatus (dated by TCRdb to the late 2010s). Library prep was done by the immunoSEQ multiplex PCR assay. Entries here come from immuneACCESS through TCRdb and include only in-frame sequences with V and J called. Some clones fail to appear in such tables; in the studies checked, an unresolved V gene covers under half of the shortfall, and the cause of the remainder is unknown. The sample table records roughly 50,000 clones; 82% of these occur just once. About 0.48% of the sample is taken by the ten largest. Single viable CD3+CD4+CD8-CD45RO+ cells were sorted as memory CD4+ T cells on a FACSAria II. Sequenced sample: memory CD4+ T cells from blood. The source is an adult in good health and CMV-seronegative. Some clones in this sample may be carry-over from other donors' samples.

The chain links TRBV11-1 to TRBJ1-4, with a possible D match to TRBD1 (5 bases). CDR3 length: 12 amino acids. The germline V and J ends were trimmed by 2 bases and 7 bases, with 5 bases remaining between them. The germline V gene has CDR1 SGHAT and CDR2 FQDESV (reference sequence). CDR3 nucleotide sequence: TGTGCCAGCAGCTTACAGGGTGAAAAACTGTTTTTT. This encodes CASSLQGEKLFF. Together with reference TRBV11-1 and TRBJ1-4, the CDR3 gives the full variable domain: EAEVAQSPRYKITEKSQAVAFWCDPISGHATLYWYRQILGQGPELLVQFQDESVVDDSQLPKDRFSAERLKGVDSTLKIQPAELGDSAMYLCASSLQGEKLFFGSGTQLSVL.

The rearrangement uses TRBV4-1 and TRBJ2-7; TRBD2 agrees at 10 bases. Germline CDR1 is MGHRA and CDR2 is YSYEKL. V lost 1 base, J lost 1 base, and 7 bases stayed unmatched. The CDR3 extends over 17 amino acids. CDR3 sequence reads: CASSQVASGSPSYEQYF. The CDR3 coding sequence is TGCGCCAGCAGCCAAGTCGCTAGCGGGAGCCCATCCTACGAGCAGTACTTC.

This clone came up once. The chain is built from TRBV19 and TRBJ1-5; maybe TRBD1 (5 bases). V dropped 4 bases and J dropped 9 bases, with 16 bases sitting between them. Germline V gene data show CDR1 as LNHDA and CDR2 as SQIVND (reference sequence). The CDR3 has 14 amino acids. CDR3 sequence (DNA): TGTGCCAGTAGTACTGGGACGGCCGAAGGGCCCCAGCATTTT. Residues: CASSTGTAEGPQHF.

The V call is TRBV7-8, the J call TRBJ1-6; D is uncertain. Looked up from germline, CDR1 is SGHVS and CDR2 is FQNEAQ. V was trimmed by 1 base and J by 6 bases, leaving 16 bases between them. The CDR3 has 17 amino acids. The CDR3 loop is CASSLVGGFTGNSPLHF. The CDR3 bases are TGTGCCAGCAGCTTAGTAGGAGGGTTCACGGGTAATTCACCCCTCCACTTT.

This chain links TRBV5-1 with TRBJ1-2; 8 positions agree with TRBD1. The V gene's germline CDR1 is SGHRS and CDR2 YFSETQ. V lost 0 bases to trimming and J lost 3 bases; unmatched junction nucleotides: 13. The CDR3 totals 18 residues. The CDR3 region is CASSLVGVAGGVYYGYTF. In DNA form, the CDR3 reads TGCGCCAGCAGCTTGGTAGGGGTGGCAGGGGGCGTCTACTATGGCTACACCTTC.

This clone has a single count. The rearrangement joins TRBV6-5 to TRBJ2-1; 10 positions agree with TRBD2. The V gene's germline CDR1 is MNHEY and CDR2 SVGAGI. Germline trimming cut 2 bases from V and 4 bases from J; bases unmatched to any gene: 2. The CDR3 sequence is 15 residues long. CDR3 protein: CASSYNSGGYNEQFF. CDR3 coding DNA: TGTGCCAGCAGTTACAATAGCGGGGGGTACAATGAGCAGTTCTTC.

The chain links TRBV6-1 to TRBJ1-1; D ambiguous. The CDR3 spans 11 residues. The germline V gene has CDR1 MNHNS and CDR2 SASEGT. The V end was cut by 2 bases, the J end by 4 bases, with 2 bases between. For the CDR3, the DNA is TGTGCCAGCAGTGAACCCACTGAAGCTTTCTTT. The encoded protein is CASSEPTEAFF.

This chain links TRBV18 with TRBJ2-6; D unclear. Trimming shortened V by 5 bases and J by 0 bases, and 11 bases separated the two germline ends. The CDR3 has 16 amino acids. Per germline, CDR1 KGHSH and CDR2 LQKENI. CDR3 protein: CASSSSVTSGANVLTF. The CDR3 nucleotides read TGTGCCAGCTCAAGTTCTGTTACCTCTGGGGCCAACGTCCTGACTTTC. The whole variable domain, filled in from reference TRBV18 and TRBJ2-6, reads NAGVMQNPRHLVRRRGQEARLRCSPMKGHSHVYWYRQLPEEGLKFMVYLQKENIIDESGMPKERFSAEFPKEGPSILRIQQVVRGDSAAYFCASSSSVTSGANVLTFGAGSRLTVL.

This rearrangement joins TRBV28 to TRBJ1-5; D is undetermined. Deletions cut 6 bases from V and 0 bases from J, with 6 bases between. This CDR3 has 13 amino acids. Per germline, CDR1 MDHEN and CDR2 SYDVKM. The CDR3 DNA sequence: TGTGCCAGCAGAGCCGATAGCAATCAGCCCCAGCATTTT. Residues: CASRADSNQPQHF.

This clone has a single count. The rearrangement joins TRBV5-4 to TRBJ1-2; a possible D gene is TRBD1 (5 bases). Germline V CDR1 and CDR2: SGHNT, YYREEE (reference sequence). Trimming pared 4 bases from V and 8 bases from J, leaving 15 bases between. The CDR3 loop spans 13 amino acids. CDR3 sequence reads: CASSRYGTDGYTF. For the CDR3, the DNA is TGTGCCAGCAGCCGCTATGGGACGGACGGCTACACCTTC.